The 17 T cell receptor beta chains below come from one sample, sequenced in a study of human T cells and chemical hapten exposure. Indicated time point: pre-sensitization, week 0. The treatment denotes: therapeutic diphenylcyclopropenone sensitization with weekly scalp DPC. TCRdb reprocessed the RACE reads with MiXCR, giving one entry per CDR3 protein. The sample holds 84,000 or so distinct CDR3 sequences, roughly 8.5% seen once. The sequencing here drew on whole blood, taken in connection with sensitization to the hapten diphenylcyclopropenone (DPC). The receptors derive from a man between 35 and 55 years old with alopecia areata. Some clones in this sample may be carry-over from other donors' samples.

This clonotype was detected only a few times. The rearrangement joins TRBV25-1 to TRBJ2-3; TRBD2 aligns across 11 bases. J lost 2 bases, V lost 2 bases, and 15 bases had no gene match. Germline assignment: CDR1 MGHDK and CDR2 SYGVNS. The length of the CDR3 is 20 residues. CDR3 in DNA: TGTGCCAGCAGTGAAGGCAGACTAGCGGGAAGCCGAACATTCACAGATACGCAGTATTTT. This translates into CASSEGRLAGSRTFTDTQYF.

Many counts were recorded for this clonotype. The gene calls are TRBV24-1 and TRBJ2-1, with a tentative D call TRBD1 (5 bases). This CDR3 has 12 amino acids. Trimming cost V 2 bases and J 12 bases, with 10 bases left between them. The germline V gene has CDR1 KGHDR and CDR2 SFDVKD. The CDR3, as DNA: TGTGCCACCAGTGATTCAGGGTCCCGGCAGTTCTTC. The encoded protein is CATSDSGSRQFF.

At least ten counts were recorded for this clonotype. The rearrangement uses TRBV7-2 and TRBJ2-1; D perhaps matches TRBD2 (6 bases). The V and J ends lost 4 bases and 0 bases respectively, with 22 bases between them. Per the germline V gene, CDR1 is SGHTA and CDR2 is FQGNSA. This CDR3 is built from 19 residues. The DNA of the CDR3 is TGTGCCAGCAGCTCATCGTGGGATAGCGGATTGAGCTCCTACAATGAGCAGTTCTTC. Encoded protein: CASSSSWDSGLSSYNEQFF. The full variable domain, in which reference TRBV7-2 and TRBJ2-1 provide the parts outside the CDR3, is GAGVSQSPSNKVTEKGKDVELRCDPISGHTALYWYRQSLGQGLEFLIYFQGNSAPDKSGLPSDRFSAERTGGSVSTLTIQRTQQEDSAVYLCASSSSWDSGLSSYNEQFFGPGTRLTVL.

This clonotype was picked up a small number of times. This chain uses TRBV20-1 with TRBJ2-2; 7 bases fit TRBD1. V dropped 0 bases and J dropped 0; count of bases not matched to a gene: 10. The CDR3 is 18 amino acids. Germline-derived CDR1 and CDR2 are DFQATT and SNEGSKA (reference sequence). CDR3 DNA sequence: TGCAGTGCTAGAGATGTCGCCAGGGGGAATGCGAACACCGGGGAGCTGTTTTTT. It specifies CSARDVARGNANTGELFF.

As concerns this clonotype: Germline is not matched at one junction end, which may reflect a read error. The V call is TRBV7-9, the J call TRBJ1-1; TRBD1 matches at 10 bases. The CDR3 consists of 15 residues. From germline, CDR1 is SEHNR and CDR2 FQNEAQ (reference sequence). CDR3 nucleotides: TGTGCCGGCAGCTTCGGGGGACAGGGGAAAACTGAAGCTTTCTTT. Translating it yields CAGSFGGQGKTEAFF.

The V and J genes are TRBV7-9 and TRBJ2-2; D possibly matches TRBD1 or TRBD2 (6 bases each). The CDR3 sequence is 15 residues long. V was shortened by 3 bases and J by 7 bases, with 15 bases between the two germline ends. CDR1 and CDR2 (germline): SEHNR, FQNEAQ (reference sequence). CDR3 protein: CASSFKDRRGGELFF. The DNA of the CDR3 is TGTGCCAGCAGCTTCAAAGACAGGCGGGGCGGGGAGCTGTTTTTT.

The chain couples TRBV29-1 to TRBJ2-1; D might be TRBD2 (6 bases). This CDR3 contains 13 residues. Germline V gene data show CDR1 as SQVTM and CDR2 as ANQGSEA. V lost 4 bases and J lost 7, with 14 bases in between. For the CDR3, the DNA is TGCAGCGTTGCCCCCGGGGAGGTAAATGAGCAGTTCTTC. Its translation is CSVAPGEVNEQFF.

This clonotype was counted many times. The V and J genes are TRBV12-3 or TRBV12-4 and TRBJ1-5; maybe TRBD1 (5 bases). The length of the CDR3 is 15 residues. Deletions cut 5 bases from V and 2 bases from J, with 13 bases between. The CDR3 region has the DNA TGTGCCAGCAGTCACGGGGGGACGGGCAATCAGCCCCAGCATTTT. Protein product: CASSHGGTGNQPQHF.

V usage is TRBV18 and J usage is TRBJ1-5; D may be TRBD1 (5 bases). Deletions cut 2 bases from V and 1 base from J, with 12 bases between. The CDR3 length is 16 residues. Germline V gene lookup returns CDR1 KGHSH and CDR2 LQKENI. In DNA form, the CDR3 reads TGTGCCAGCTCACCATACGGGGGACCAAGCAATCAGCCCCAGCATTTT. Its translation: CASSPYGGPSNQPQHF.

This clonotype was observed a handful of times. CDR3 nucleotide sequence: TGTGCCTGGAGAAGACAGGGGGCGTCTCATGGCTACACCTTC. Its protein is CAWRRQGASHGYTF. The rearrangement links TRBV30 to TRBJ1-2; 10 nucleotides match TRBD1. V shed 3 bases and J 6 bases; nucleotides not matched to a gene: 7. Germline CDR1 is GTSNPN and CDR2 is SVGIG (reference sequence). The CDR3 is made up of 14 amino acids.

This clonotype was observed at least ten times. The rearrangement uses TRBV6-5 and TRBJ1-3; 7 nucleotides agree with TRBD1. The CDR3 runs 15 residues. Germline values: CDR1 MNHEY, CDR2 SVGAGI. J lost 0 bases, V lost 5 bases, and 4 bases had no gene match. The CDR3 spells CASSLGTVSGNTIYF. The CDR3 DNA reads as TGTGCCAGCAGTCTCGGGACAGTCTCTGGAAACACCATATATTTT.

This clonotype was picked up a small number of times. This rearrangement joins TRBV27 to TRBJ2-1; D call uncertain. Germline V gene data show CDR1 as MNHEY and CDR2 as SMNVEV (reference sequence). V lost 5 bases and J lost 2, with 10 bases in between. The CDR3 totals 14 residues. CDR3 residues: CASSERGTYNEQFF. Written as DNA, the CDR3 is TGTGCCAGCAGTGAGCGTGGGACCTACAATGAGCAGTTCTTC.

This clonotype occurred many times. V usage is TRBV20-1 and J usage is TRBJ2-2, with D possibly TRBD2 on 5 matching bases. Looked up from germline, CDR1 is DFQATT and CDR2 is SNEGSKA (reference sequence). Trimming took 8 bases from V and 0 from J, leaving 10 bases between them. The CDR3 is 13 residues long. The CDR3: CSTARANTGELFF. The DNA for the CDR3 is TGCAGTACGGCGCGGGCGAACACCGGGGAGCTGTTTTTT.

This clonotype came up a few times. The CDR3 sequence is CASSLTGTDTQYF. The CDR3 bases are TGTGCCAGCAGCTTAACCGGGACAGATACGCAGTATTTT. J is TRBJ2-3 and V is TRBV5-4, with D unclear. V was clipped by 2 bases and J by 3 bases, with 7 bases between them. CDR1 is SGHNT, CDR2 YYREEE, per germline (reference sequence). The CDR3 extends over 13 amino acids.

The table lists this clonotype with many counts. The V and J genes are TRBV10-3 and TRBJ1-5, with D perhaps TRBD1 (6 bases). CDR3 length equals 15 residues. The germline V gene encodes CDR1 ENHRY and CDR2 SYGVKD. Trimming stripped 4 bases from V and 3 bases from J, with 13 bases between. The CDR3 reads CAISATRGPNQPQHF. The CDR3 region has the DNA TGTGCCATCAGTGCCACACGGGGGCCCAATCAGCCCCAGCATTTT.

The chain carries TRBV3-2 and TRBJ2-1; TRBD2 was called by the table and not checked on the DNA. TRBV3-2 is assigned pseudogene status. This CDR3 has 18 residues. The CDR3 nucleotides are TGTGCCAGCAGCCAAGGAAATAGACTAGCGGGAGAGAGGAGTGAGCAGTTCTTC. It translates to CASSQGNRLAGERSEQFF.

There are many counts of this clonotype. The CDR3: CASSLVRQEVQFF. CDR3 in DNA: TGTGCCAGCAGCTTAGTCAGGCAGGAGGTACAGTTCTTC. The chain couples TRBV11-2 to TRBJ2-1, with D possibly being TRBD2 (5 bases). V lost 1 base, J lost 13 bases, and 14 bases lay in between. The CDR3 is 13 amino acids. CDR1 is SGHAT, CDR2 FQNNGV, per germline. The whole variable domain, filled in from reference TRBV11-2 and TRBJ2-1, reads EAGVAQSPRYKIIEKRQSVAFWCNPISGHATLYWYQQILGQGPKLLIQFQNNGVVDDSQLPKDRFSAERLKGVDSTLKIQPAKLEDSAVYLCASSLVRQEVQFFGPGTRLTVL.